This TCR beta chain was sequenced in a study of shared clonotypes between healthy human individuals. Overall study context: Participating donors consisted of two women and a few men aged 18 to 49. Study results and limitations: Naive subsets typically showed greater estimated richness than memory subsets.

Regarding this clone: Its antigen is undetermined.

The CDR3 length is 15 residues. Germline CDR1 MNHNY, CDR2 SVGAGI (reference sequence). The V segment lost 6 bases and the J segment 3 bases; nucleotides outside the gene matches: 10. Data came from immunoSEQ multiplex PCR; TCRdb stores just in-frame clones and leaves some out. The sample lists more than 2,000,000 clones, approximately 93% occurring once. Sequenced: naive CD4+ T cells from PBMCs. Subset indicated: CD45RA+ positively selected. The genes are TRBV6-6 and TRBJ2-7; 8 nucleotides align to TRBD2. This clonotype was sampled from a man between 18 and 35 years old in good health. Some clones in this sample may be carry-over from other donors' samples. The CDR3, as DNA: TGTGCCAGCAGAAACCCCGCGGGGGGTTTCTACGAGCAGTACTTC. This encodes CASRNPAGGFYEQYF.